This TCR beta chain was documented in a study of cytotoxic CD8 clonotypes in ibrutinib-treated CLL. Study overall: Among patients, roughly 25 responded partially and 2 completely; around 15 then stayed remitted and roughly 12 progressed after median about six years. General study results and limits: Clonotypes that were public were uncommon, and they contracted or stayed stable on treatment.

Depths of 1 in 200,000 to 1 in 1 million T cells were the sequencing target. Produced via immunoSEQ multiplex PCR; TCRdb's table is partial and in-frame only. The table has approximately 120,000 clones, less than 90% seen once; the top ten hold 3.3%. Concerning this clone itself: The antigen remains undetermined.

The CDR3 runs to 15 residues. Germline CDR1 is GTSNPN and CDR2 is SVGIG (reference sequence). With 1 base removed from V and 0 bases from J, the gap between germline ends came to 13 bases. From cryopreserved PBMCs came around 2 micrograms of genomic DNA used for TCR beta libraries. Sequenced material: PBMCs, taken after 24 months of ibrutinib treatment. The chain couples TRBV30 to TRBJ2-7; D may be TRBD1 (6 bases). The clonotype comes from a human donor with chronic lymphocytic leukemia. The CDR3 nucleotides are TGTGCCTGGAGTGATACTAGGACAGTCTCCTACGAGCAGTACTTC. Protein product: CAWSDTRTVSYEQYF.